The T cell receptor beta chain under discussion was sequenced for a study of T cell repertoires in cytomegalovirus infection. One entry per CDR3 protein results from TCRdb running MiXCR on the reads. The sample comprises more than 200,000 distinct CDR3 sequences, around 8.7% of which are singletons, and approximately 15% rests with the top ten. This CDR3 spans 15 amino acids. Germline V gives CDR1 SGHTA, CDR2 FQGNSA. V was shortened by 6 bases and J by 7 bases, with 16 bases between the two germline ends. Study outcomes and limitations: HLA-C-restricted CMV clonotypes gave the most frequent clonotype in two of eight donors.

This clonotype was seen many times. Its antigen is unknown. Sequencing was performed on PBMCs. The chain recombines TRBV7-2 with TRBJ1-6, with D possibly TRBD1 on 5 matching bases. The origin of this receptor is a human donor in good health (CMV status not recorded). Some clones in this sample may be carry-over from other donors' samples. CDR3 bases: TGTGCCAGCAGTTCTGGGGGAATAGGAAATTCACCCCTCCACTTT. Residues: CASSSGGIGNSPLHF.